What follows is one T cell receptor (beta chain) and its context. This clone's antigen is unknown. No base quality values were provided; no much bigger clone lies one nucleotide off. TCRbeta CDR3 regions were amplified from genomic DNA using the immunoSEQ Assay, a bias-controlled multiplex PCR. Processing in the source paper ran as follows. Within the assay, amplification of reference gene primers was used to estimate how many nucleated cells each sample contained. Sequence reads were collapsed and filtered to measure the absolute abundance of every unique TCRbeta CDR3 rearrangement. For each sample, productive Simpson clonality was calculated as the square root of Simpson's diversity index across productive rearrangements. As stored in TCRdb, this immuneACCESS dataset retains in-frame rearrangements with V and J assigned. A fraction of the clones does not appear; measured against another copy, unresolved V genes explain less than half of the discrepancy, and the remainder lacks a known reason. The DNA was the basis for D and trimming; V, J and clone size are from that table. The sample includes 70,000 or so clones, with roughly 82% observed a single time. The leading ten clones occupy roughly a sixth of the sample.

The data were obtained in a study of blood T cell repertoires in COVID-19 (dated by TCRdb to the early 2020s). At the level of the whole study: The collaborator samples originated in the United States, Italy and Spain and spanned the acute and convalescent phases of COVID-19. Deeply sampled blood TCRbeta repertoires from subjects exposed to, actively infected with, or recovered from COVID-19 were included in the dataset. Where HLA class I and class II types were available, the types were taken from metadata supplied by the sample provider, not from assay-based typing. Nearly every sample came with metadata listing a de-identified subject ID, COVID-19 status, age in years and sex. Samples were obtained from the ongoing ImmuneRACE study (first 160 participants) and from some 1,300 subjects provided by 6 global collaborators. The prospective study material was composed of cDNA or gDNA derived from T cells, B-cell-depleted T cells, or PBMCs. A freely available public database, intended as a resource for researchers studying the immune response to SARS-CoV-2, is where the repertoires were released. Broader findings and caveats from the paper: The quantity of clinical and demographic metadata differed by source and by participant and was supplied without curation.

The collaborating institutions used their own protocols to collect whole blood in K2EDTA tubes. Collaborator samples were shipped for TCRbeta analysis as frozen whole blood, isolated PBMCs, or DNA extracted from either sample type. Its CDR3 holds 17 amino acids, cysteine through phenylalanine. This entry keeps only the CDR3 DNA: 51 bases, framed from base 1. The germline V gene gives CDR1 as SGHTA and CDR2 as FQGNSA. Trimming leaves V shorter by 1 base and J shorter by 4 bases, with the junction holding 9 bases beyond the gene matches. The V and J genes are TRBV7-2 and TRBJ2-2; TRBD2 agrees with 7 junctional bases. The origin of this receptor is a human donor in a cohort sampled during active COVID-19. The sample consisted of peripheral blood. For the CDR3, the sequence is CASSLGLGGSGTGELFF. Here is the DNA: TGTGCCAGCAGCTTAGGATTGGGGGGGAGCGGCACCGGGGAGCTGTTTTTT.